The 10 T cell receptor beta chains reported below all come from one sample, sequenced in a study of patients and donors after allogeneic stem cell transplantation. TCRdb processed the RT-PCR reads anew with MiXCR; each CDR3 protein has one entry. The table shows 900,000 to 1,000,000 distinct CDR3 sequences, with approximately 18% occurring only once. Input material: blood, either unsorted or a sorted T cell fraction (not recorded which). These receptors all stem from a human donor who was either an allogeneic HSCT recipient or a stem cell or donor lymphocyte infusion donor (not recorded which). It is not recorded whose cells these are; they may come from a transplant donor.

The gene calls are TRBV6-1 and TRBJ1-1; 7 nucleotides line up with TRBD1. Germline values: CDR1 MNHNS, CDR2 SASEGT. The length of the CDR3 is 11 residues. Trimming took 4 bases from V and 10 from J; bases not matched to a gene: 3. The CDR3 is CASSGQGVAFF. The CDR3 DNA is TGTGCCAGCAGTGGACAGGGTGTAGCTTTCTTT.

This clonotype was seen only a few times. The J gene is TRBJ2-3, the V gene TRBV7-2; D unclear. Trimming pared 3 bases from V and 7 bases from J, leaving 11 bases between. The CDR3 spans 13 residues. Germline CDR1 SGHTA, CDR2 FQGNSA. CDR3 loop: CASSFESVNTQYF. The CDR3 nucleotides are TGTGCCAGCAGCTTCGAATCCGTAAATACGCAGTATTTT.

The CDR3 region has the DNA TGCAGCGTTCGTGCGCTACCGGGACTTCACTACGAGCAGTACTTC. It encodes CSVRALPGLHYEQYF. The rearrangement links TRBV29-1 to TRBJ2-7, with D possibly matching TRBD2 (6 bases). The CDR3 is 15 amino acids. Germline-derived CDR1 and CDR2 are SQVTM and ANQGSEA. V was clipped by 5 bases and J by 3 bases, with 20 bases between them.

In this sample, this clonotype turned up a few times. The chain couples TRBV4-3 to TRBJ1-6; TRBD1 matches at 8 bases. The germline V gene has CDR1 LGHNA and CDR2 YSLEER. CDR3 length equals 15 residues. The V segment lost 5 bases and the J segment 7 bases; nucleotides outside the gene matches: 7. Here the CDR3 DNA reads TGCGCCAGCAGCAGCCGACAGGGGCCGAATTCACCCCTCCACTTT. Residues: CASSSRQGPNSPLHF.

This clonotype was found a few times. This rearrangement joins TRBV7-2 to TRBJ2-5, with 7 bases matching TRBD2. Looked up from germline, CDR1 is SGHTA and CDR2 is FQGNSA. There are 17 residues in the CDR3. V lost 0 bases, J lost 3 bases, and 10 bases stayed unmatched. CDR3 in amino acids: CASSLARLAFREETQYF. CDR3 DNA sequence: TGTGCCAGCAGCTTAGCCCGACTAGCCTTTCGGGAAGAGACCCAGTACTTC.

The sample holds a few counts of this clonotype. The V and J genes are TRBV9 and TRBJ2-1; 8 bases are a match to TRBD2. Germline CDR1 SGDLS, CDR2 YYNGEE. The CDR3 has 16 amino acids. V lost 0 bases to trimming and J lost 2 bases; unmatched junction nucleotides: 4. CDR3 loop: CASSVGRGGTYNEQFF. DNA of the CDR3: TGTGCCAGCAGCGTAGGACGGGGGGGTACCTACAATGAGCAGTTCTTC.

The chain couples TRBV20-1 to TRBJ2-7, with D possibly being TRBD1 or TRBD2 (6 bases each). Germline CDR1 DFQATT, CDR2 SNEGSKA (reference sequence). Trimming removed 2 bases from V and 1 base from J, with 15 bases in between. The CDR3 sequence is 15 residues long. CDR3 sequence (DNA): TGCAGTGCTAGACAGGGGACTTCTTATTCCTACGAGCAGTACTTC. Translation gives CSARQGTSYSYEQYF.

This clonotype has at least ten counts. CDR3 in DNA: TGTGCCAGCAGTTACCATGGGGAGACCCAGTACTTC. Residues: CASSYHGETQYF. The genes are TRBV12-3 or TRBV12-4 and TRBJ2-5; D is ambiguous. The V gene lost 4 bases and the J gene lost 5 bases, with 8 bases spanning the gap. The CDR3 loop spans 12 amino acids.

Only a few counts were recorded for this clonotype. In DNA form, the CDR3 reads TGTGCCAGCAGTCCCTTCTGGGAACCCAATCAGCCCCAGCATTTT. Amino acid sequence: CASSPFWEPNQPQHF. The chain couples TRBV12-3 or TRBV12-4 to TRBJ1-5; D unclear. Trimming cost V 5 bases and J 3 bases, with 14 bases left between them. This CDR3 contains 15 residues.

V and J are TRBV27 and TRBJ2-3, with TRBD2 identical over 9 bases. With V trimmed by 6 bases and J by 3 bases, 16 bases remained unmatched. The CDR3 has 18 residues. CDR1 and CDR2 from the germline V gene are MNHEY and SMNVEV (reference sequence). CDR3: CASSGLGLATLGTDTQYF. In DNA form, the CDR3 reads TGTGCCAGCAGCGGTCTTGGACTAGCGACCCTGGGGACAGATACGCAGTATTTT.